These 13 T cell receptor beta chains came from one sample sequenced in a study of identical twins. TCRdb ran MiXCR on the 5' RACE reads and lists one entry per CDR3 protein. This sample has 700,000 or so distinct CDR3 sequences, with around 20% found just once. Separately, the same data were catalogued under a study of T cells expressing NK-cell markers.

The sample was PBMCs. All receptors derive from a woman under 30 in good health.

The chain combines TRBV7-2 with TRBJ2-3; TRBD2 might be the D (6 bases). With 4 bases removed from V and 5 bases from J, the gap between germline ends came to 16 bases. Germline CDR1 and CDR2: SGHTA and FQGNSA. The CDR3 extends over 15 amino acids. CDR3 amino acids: CASSSRLVVRDTQYF. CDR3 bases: TGTGCCAGCAGCTCCCGACTAGTAGTTAGAGATACGCAGTATTTT.

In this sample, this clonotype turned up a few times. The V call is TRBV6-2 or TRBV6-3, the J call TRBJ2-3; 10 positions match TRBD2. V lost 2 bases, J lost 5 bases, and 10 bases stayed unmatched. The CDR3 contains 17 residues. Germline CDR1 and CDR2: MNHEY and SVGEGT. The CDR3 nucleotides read TGTGCCAGCAGTTACCCCGGACTAGCGGCGACGAGAGATACGCAGTATTTT. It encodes CASSYPGLAATRDTQYF.

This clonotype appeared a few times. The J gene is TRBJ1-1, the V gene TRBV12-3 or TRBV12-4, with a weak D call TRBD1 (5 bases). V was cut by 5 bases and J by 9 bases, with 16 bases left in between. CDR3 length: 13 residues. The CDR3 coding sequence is TGTGCCAGCAGTCCCGGGGAGGGGACGCAAGCTTTCTTT. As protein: CASSPGEGTQAFF.

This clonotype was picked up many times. The CDR3 bases are TGCAGCGCGTCGCAGGGGGCGAGGGACTACACCTTC. Residues: CSASQGARDYTF. V gene TRBV29-1 combines with J gene TRBJ1-2, with 8 nucleotides matching TRBD1. Trimming took 7 bases from V and 10 from J; bases not matched to a gene: 11. CDR1 and CDR2 (germline): SQVTM, ANQGSEA. The CDR3 runs to 12 residues. The complete variable domain, with remaining parts taken from reference TRBV29-1 and TRBJ1-2, reads SAVISQKPSRDICQRGTSLTIQCQVDSQVTMMFWYRQQPGQSLTLIATANQGSEATYESGFVIDKFPISRPNLTFSTLTVSNMSPEDSSIYLCSASQGARDYTFGSGTRLTVV.

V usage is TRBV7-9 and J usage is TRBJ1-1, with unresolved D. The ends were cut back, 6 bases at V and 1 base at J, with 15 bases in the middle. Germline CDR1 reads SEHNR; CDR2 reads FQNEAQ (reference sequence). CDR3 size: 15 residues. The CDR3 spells CASRHGTTTNTEAFF. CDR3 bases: TGTGCCAGCAGGCACGGTACCACTACGAACACTGAAGCTTTCTTT.

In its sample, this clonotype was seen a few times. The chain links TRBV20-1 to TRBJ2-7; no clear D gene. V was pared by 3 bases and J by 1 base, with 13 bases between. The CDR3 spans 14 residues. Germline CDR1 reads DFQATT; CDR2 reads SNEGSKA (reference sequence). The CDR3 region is CSARIQRPSYEQYF. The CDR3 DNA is TGCAGTGCTAGGATTCAGCGACCATCCTACGAGCAGTACTTC.

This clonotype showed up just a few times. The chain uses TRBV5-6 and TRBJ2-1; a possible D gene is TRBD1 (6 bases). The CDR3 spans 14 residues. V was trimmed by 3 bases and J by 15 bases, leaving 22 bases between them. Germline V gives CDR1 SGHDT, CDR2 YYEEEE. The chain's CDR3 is CASSYTGTLVGSFF. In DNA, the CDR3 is TGTGCCAGCAGCTATACCGGGACACTGGTCGGGTCGTTCTTC.

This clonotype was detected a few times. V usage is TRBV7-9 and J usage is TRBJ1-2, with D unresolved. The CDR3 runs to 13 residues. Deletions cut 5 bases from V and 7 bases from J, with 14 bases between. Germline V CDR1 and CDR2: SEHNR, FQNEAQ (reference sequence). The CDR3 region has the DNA TGTGCCAGCAGCCAGGTTATGGTCGGTGGCTACACCTTC. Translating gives CASSQVMVGGYTF.

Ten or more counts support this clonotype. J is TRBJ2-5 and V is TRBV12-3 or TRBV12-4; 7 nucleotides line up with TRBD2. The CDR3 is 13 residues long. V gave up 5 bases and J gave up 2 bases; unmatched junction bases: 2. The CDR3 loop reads CASSLREQETQYF. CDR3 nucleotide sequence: TGTGCCAGCAGTCTGCGGGAGCAAGAGACCCAGTACTTC.

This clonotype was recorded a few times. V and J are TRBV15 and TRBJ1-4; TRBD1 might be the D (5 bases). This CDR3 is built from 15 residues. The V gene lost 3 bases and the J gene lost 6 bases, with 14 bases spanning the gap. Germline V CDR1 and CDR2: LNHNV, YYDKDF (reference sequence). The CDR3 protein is CATSRETGLDEKLFF. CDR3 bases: TGTGCCACCAGCAGGGAAACAGGTCTGGATGAAAAACTGTTTTTT. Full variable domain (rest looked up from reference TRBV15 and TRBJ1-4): DAMVIQNPRYQVTQFGKPVTLSCSQTLNHNVMYWYQQKSSQAPKLLFHYYDKDFNNEADTPDNFQSRRPNTSFCFLDIRSPGLGDTAMYLCATSRETGLDEKLFFGSGTQLSVL.

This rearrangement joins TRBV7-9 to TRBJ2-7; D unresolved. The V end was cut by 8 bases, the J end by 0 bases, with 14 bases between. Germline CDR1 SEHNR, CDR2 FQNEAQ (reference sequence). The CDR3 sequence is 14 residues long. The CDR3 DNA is TGTGCCAGCCGTGGTACGGAGAGCTCCTACGAGCAGTACTTC. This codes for CASRGTESSYEQYF.

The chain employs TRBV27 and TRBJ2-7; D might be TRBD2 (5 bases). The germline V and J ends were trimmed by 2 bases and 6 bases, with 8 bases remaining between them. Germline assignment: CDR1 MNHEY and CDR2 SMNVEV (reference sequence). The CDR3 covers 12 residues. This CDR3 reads CASSLPGVEQYF. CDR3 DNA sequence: TGTGCCAGCAGTTTACCCGGGGTCGAGCAGTACTTC.

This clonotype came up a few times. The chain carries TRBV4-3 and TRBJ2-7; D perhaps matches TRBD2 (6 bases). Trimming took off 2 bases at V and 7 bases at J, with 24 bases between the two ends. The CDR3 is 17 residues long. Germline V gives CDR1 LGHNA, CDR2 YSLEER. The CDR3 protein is CASSQNPSRDSHLEQYF. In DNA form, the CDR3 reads TGCGCCAGCAGCCAAAACCCCTCCCGGGACTCCCATTTAGAGCAGTACTTC.